Below, one T cell receptor (beta chain) is given with its context. These data originate in a study of blood T cell repertoires in COVID-19. As for the study in general: The United States, Italy and Spain were the sources of the acute and convalescent COVID-19 samples. PBMCs, B-cell-depleted T cells, or T cells were the source of the cDNA or gDNA that made up the material.

Per the germline V gene, CDR1 is MNHEY and CDR2 is SVGAGI. V shed 6 bases and J 7 bases; nucleotides not matched to a gene: 2. The CDR3 runs 11 residues. Methods used by the authors: Nucleated cell counts were estimated from reference gene primer amplification. TCRdb's table, derived via immunoSEQ multiplex PCR, lists solely in-frame clones and lacks some. Clonal size and the V and J genes are those of that table, whereas D and trimming came from the DNA. The table lists about 170,000 clones, around 89% of them singletons. Source material: peripheral blood. The sequence came from a man aged 50 to 60 who had recovered from COVID-19. V is TRBV6-5 and J is TRBJ1-1, with 7 positions matching TRBD1. In nucleotides, the CDR3 is TGTGCCAGCAGGCGGACAGGTGAAGCTTTCTTT. Translation: CASRRTGEAFF.